This T cell receptor beta chain emerged from a study of shared clonotypes between healthy human individuals. The protocol was immunoSEQ multiplex PCR, while the TCRdb copy is restricted to in-frame clones and leaves out a portion. Among approximately 2.4 million clones listed, around 95% were seen once. The V end lost 6 bases, the J end lost 0 bases, and 20 bases lay between the germline ends. Germline V gene sequence: CDR1 MNHEY, CDR2 SMNVEV (reference sequence). This CDR3 is 17 amino acids long. Sequencing used naive CD4+ T cells sorted from blood. The subset here: CD45RA+ positively selected. The TCR was taken from a man aged 18 to 29 in good health. V is TRBV27 and J is TRBJ1-1; no reliable D call. The CDR3 DNA follows: TGTGCCAGCAGCTACGGACGGAACCTGCCCATGAACACTGAAGCTTTCTTT. It encodes CASSYGRNLPMNTEAFF.